The clone carrying this T cell receptor (beta chain) was seen only a few times. The data derive from a study of blood T cell repertoires in COVID-19. Turning to the study itself: Samples came from the United States, Italy and Spain, spanning acute and convalescent COVID-19. Sources were T cells, B-cell-depleted T cells, or PBMCs; the material itself was cDNA or gDNA.

As handled by the study authors: The authors estimated nucleated cell counts from reference gene primer amplification. Assay: immunoSEQ multiplex PCR; the TCRdb copy retains only in-frame clones and omits some. The V and J calls and the clone size are those of that table, but D and trimming were determined from the DNA. The sample lists more than 35,000 clones, just under 70% occurring once. Trimming shortened V by 4 bases and J by 7 bases, and 14 bases separated the two germline ends. CDR1 SGDLS and CDR2 YYNGEE come from the germline V gene. The CDR3 runs 13 residues. The chain couples TRBV9 to TRBJ1-1; D might be TRBD1 (6 bases). The origin of this receptor is an elderly man with acute or convalescent COVID-19. Sequencing was done on a sample of peripheral blood. The CDR3 here is CASSPTGSLEAFF. In DNA form, the CDR3 reads TGTGCCAGCAGCCCCACAGGGAGTCTTGAAGCTTTCTTT.